This T cell receptor (beta chain) is from a study of blood T cell repertoires in COVID-19. Study context: Sites across the United States, Italy and Spain contributed samples from acute and convalescent COVID-19.

Assay used: immunoSEQ multiplex PCR; TCRdb lists only in-frame clones, some missing. The data contain some 63,000 clones, roughly 85% of them singletons. This clone was seen only a few times. The sequencing sample was made of peripheral blood. This clonotype originated in a human donor in a cohort sampled during active COVID-19.

This CDR3 is CASRSGQGLEQYF. For the CDR3, the DNA is TGTGCCAGCAGGTCGGGACAGGGCCTCGAGCAGTACTTC. The chain is built from TRBV27 and TRBJ2-7; 9 positions match TRBD1. The CDR3 consists of 13 residues. V was clipped by 6 bases and J by 6 bases; unmatched bases: 6. The germline V gene has CDR1 MNHEY and CDR2 SMNVEV (reference sequence).